This entry lists 12 T cell receptor beta chains sequenced from one sample in a study of regulatory T cells in long-lasting Graves disease. Sequencing libraries for TCR beta were prepared with iRepertoire HTBI primers and Arm-PCR of CDR3 regions. MiXCR, applied by TCRdb to the multiplex PCR reads, yields one record per CDR3 protein. The sample includes 400,000 or so distinct CDR3 sequences, around 21% seen only once; the top ten take more than 20%. Indicated time point: persistent/refractory GD, antithyroid drugs over 5 years with positive TRAb. PBMCs provided the RNA from which the TCR library was made. Source: peripheral blood mononuclear cells (PBMCs), taken when the disease was refractory, from a patient treated with antithyroid drugs. The receptors originated from a female donor with Graves disease.

The table lists this clonotype with a count of one. This chain links TRBV5-5 with TRBJ1-4; no clear D gene. Germline V gives CDR1 SGHKS, CDR2 YYEKEE (reference sequence). V was pared by 1 base and J by 0 bases, with 13 bases between. The CDR3 has 17 amino acids. The CDR3 reads CASSLKPQAATNEKLFF. For the CDR3, the DNA is TGTGCCAGCAGCTTGAAGCCCCAAGCGGCAACTAATGAAAAACTGTTTTTT.

Here the CDR3 reads CASSGTGESYNEQFF. CDR3 bases: TGTGCCAGCAGTGGGACAGGGGAATCCTACAATGAGCAGTTCTTC. The chain carries TRBV12-3 or TRBV12-4 and TRBJ2-1, with 10 bases identical to TRBD1. The length of the CDR3 is 15 residues. V was clipped by 5 bases and J by 1 base; unmatched bases: 2.

This clonotype showed up many times. This chain joins TRBV6-1 and TRBJ1-1; D unresolved. The CDR3 is 13 amino acids. Trimming stripped 6 bases from V and 5 bases from J, with 13 bases between. The germline V gene encodes CDR1 MNHNS and CDR2 SASEGT. CDR3 sequence reads: CASSRALGTEAFF. The CDR3 nucleotides read TGTGCCAGCAGCCGTGCCCTGGGAACTGAAGCTTTCTTT.

This clonotype was recorded many times. The chain carries TRBV12-3 or TRBV12-4 and TRBJ2-5, with 10 nucleotides matching TRBD1. The CDR3 length is 17 residues. Germline trimming cut 5 bases from V and 1 base from J; bases unmatched to any gene: 10. The CDR3 spells CASSPTGGRSGQETQYF. The CDR3 nucleotides are TGTGCCAGCAGTCCGACAGGGGGCAGGAGCGGCCAAGAGACCCAGTACTTC.

The CDR3 bases are TGTGCCAGCAGTCTCACAATCGGCGGGGAGCTGTTTTTT. Translating it yields CASSLTIGGELFF. This chain uses TRBV12-3 or TRBV12-4 with TRBJ2-2; D remains ambiguous. The CDR3 has 13 residues. The germline V and J ends were trimmed by 5 bases and 7 bases, with 11 bases remaining between them.

The sample holds many counts of this clonotype. The chain carries TRBV2 and TRBJ2-1; D remains unclear. The V end lost 6 bases, the J end lost 10 bases, and 10 bases lay between the germline ends. Per germline, CDR1 SNHLY and CDR2 FYNNEI. This CDR3 is built from 11 residues. CDR3 DNA sequence: TGTGCCAGCAGCCCTGCGGTCGAGCAGTTCTTC. Translated: CASSPAVEQFF.

In its sample, this clonotype was seen many times. CDR3 coding DNA: TGTGCCAGCAGTTTATGGGAAACAGGGGCTGAAGCTTTCTTT. It yields the protein CASSLWETGAEAFF. The V call is TRBV28, the J call TRBJ1-1, with 7 bases identical to TRBD1. Per the germline V gene, CDR1 is MDHEN and CDR2 is SYDVKM. The ends lost 0 bases at V and 6 bases at J; junction bases unmatched: 4. This CDR3 comprises 14 residues.

There are many counts of this clonotype. The rearrangement uses TRBV7-2 and TRBJ2-4; tentative D call: TRBD2 (5 bases). The CDR3 is made up of 15 amino acids. From germline, CDR1 is SGHTA and CDR2 FQGNSA. Trimming shortened V by 5 bases and J by 0 bases, and 11 bases separated the two germline ends. CDR3 amino acids: CASSRRDEAKNIQYF. The CDR3 DNA follows: TGTGCCAGCAGCCGCCGGGATGAAGCCAAAAACATTCAGTACTTC.

In its sample, this clonotype was seen a few times. The chain employs TRBV18 and TRBJ2-3; 9 bases are shared with TRBD2. The germline CDR1 and CDR2 sequences are KGHSH and LQKENI. The CDR3 has 14 amino acids. Germline trimming cut 5 bases from V and 6 bases from J; bases unmatched to any gene: 6. As DNA, the CDR3 is TGTGCCAGCTCATCTCCTAGCGGGATGGATACGCAGTATTTT. It encodes CASSSPSGMDTQYF.

The chain is built from TRBV6-5 and TRBJ2-7, with D tentatively TRBD1 or TRBD2 (5 bases each). The CDR3 has 11 amino acids. The germline V gene encodes CDR1 MNHEY and CDR2 SVGAGI. Trimming took off 4 bases at V and 13 bases at J, with 14 bases between the two ends. CDR3 sequence: CASSSGRGVYF. In DNA, the CDR3 is TGTGCCAGCAGTTCGGGACGAGGCGTATACTTC.

This clonotype was seen at least ten times. The rearrangement joins TRBV15 to TRBJ1-5; D gene uncertain. The V and J ends lost 0 bases and 7 bases respectively, with 13 bases between them. The length of the CDR3 is 15 residues. The germline V gene has CDR1 LNHNV and CDR2 YYDKDF (reference sequence). CDR3 sequence (DNA): TGTGCCACCAGCAGAGATCTGGTAGGTGGCCAGCCCCAGCATTTT. This translates into CATSRDLVGGQPQHF. Based on the CDR3 plus reference TRBV15 and TRBJ1-5, the full variable domain is DAMVIQNPRYQVTQFGKPVTLSCSQTLNHNVMYWYQQKSSQAPKLLFHYYDKDFNNEADTPDNFQSRRPNTSFCFLDIRSPGLGDTAMYLCATSRDLVGGQPQHFGDGTRLSIL.

V is TRBV7-2 and J is TRBJ2-1, with TRBD2 identical over 13 bases. Germline CDR1 SGHTA, CDR2 FQGNSA. The CDR3 totals 17 residues. Trimming removed 2 bases from V and 10 bases from J; junction bases left unmatched: 11. In DNA form, the CDR3 reads TGTGCCAGCAGCTTATCTCCTGGGACTAGCGGGGTGAGGGAGCAGTTCTTC. It encodes CASSLSPGTSGVREQFF.